This record looks at one T cell receptor beta chain sequence and its context. Its target is unknown. The data were produced by immunoSEQ multiplex PCR, yet TCRdb's version contains in-frame clones alone and is incomplete. The sample has fewer than 3,000 clones; about 71% are singletons. The data stem from a study of T cells in tumors after PD-1 blockade. Looking at the study overall: Each patient got pembrolizumab 200 mg every 3 weeks or cemiplimab 350 mg every 2 weeks. Some patients also took daily vismodegib 150 mg during anti-PD-1 treatment. General study points: Peripheral recruitment is suggested, as some novel exhausted tumor clones were in pre-treatment blood.

The germline CDR1 and CDR2 sequences are KGHSH and LQKENI. This CDR3 has 16 amino acids. V lost 0 bases and J 2 bases, leaving 12 bases between the germline ends. This sample's time point: first of two post-therapy site-matched biopsies approximately 8 weeks apart. The sample in question was tumor tissue, obtained after anti-PD-1 treatment. The source is a human donor with basal cell carcinoma. This chain links TRBV18 with TRBJ2-3, with a tentative D call TRBD2 (6 bases). The CDR3 sequence: CASSPPDYSSTDTQYF. The CDR3 bases are TGTGCCAGCTCACCACCGGACTACAGTTCCACAGATACGCAGTATTTT.